The clone carrying this TCR beta chain was detected ten times or more. What it recognizes is unknown. In germline, CDR1 is SGHTA, CDR2 FQGNSA. The V gene lost 6 bases and the J gene lost 3 bases, with 9 bases spanning the gap. The CDR3 consists of 12 residues. Using its own MiXCR run on the RT-PCR reads, TCRdb lists one record per CDR3 protein. The table records some 480,000 distinct CDR3 sequences, approximately 11% of them present only once. These data come from a study of response to subunit inactivated influenza vaccine. The study, taken as a whole, reports: Seasonal influenza vaccination, on each occasion, was suggested by the authors to recruit few new T cells.

The genes are TRBV7-2 and TRBJ2-7; D remains ambiguous. The sample in question was PBMCs from blood, obtained 35 to 45 days after vaccination. The receptor was derived from a man aged 50-59 years who received an inactivated influenza vaccine. The CDR3 loop reads CASSLANYEQYF. The CDR3 DNA sequence: TGTGCCAGCAGTTTGGCCAACTACGAGCAGTACTTC.